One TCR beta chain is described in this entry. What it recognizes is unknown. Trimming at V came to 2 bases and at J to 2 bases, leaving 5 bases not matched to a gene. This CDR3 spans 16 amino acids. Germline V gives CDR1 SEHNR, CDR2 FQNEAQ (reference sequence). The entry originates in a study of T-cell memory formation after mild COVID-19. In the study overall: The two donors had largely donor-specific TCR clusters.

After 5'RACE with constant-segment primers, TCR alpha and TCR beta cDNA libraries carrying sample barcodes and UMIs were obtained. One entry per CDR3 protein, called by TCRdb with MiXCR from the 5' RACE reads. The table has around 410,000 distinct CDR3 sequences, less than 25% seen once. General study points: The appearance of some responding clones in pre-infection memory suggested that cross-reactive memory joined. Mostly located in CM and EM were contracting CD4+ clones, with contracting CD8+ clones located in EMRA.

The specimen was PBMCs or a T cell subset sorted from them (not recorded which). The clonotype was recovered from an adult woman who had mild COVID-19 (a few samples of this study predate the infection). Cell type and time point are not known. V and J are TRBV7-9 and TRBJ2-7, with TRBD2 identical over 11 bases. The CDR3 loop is CASSLRVAGGTYEQYF. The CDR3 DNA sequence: TGTGCCAGCAGCTTAAGGGTAGCGGGAGGGACCTACGAGCAGTACTTC.